The 30 T cell receptor beta chains presented below share a single source sample, sequenced in a study of vaccination and CD4 T cells after COVID-19. The antigens of these receptors remain unknown. Sequencing of cultured CD4+ T cell DNA used the Oncomine TCR Beta short-read assay. TCRdb independently ran MiXCR on the PCR reads; one entry per CDR3 protein. The repertoire holds about 27,000 distinct CDR3 sequences, 55% to 80% seen once, with approximately 16% in the top ten. Treatment here: roughly 10-day PBMC culture with coronavirus spike peptide pools or control peptides (ViraFEST assay). The starting material was CD4+ T cells from blood, cultured in vitro, obtained after SARS-CoV-2 vaccination. The origin of the receptors is a human donor who received a COVID-19 vaccine.

The chain employs TRBV2 and TRBJ1-2, with a possible D match to TRBD1 (6 bases). Trimming pared 7 bases from V and 4 bases from J, leaving 16 bases between. The CDR3 runs to 14 residues. Per germline, CDR1 SNHLY and CDR2 FYNNEI. DNA for the CDR3: TGTGCCAGCAATGTTCAGGACAGCCTCTATGGCTACACCTTC. This sequence encodes CASNVQDSLYGYTF.

J is TRBJ2-1 and V is TRBV7-9, with D maybe TRBD2 (5 bases). The germline V gene encodes CDR1 SEHNR and CDR2 FQNEAQ (reference sequence). CDR3 size: 16 residues. Trimming took off 5 bases at V and 0 bases at J, with 14 bases between the two ends. The CDR3 loop is CASSGRGASSYNEQFF. The CDR3 nucleotides are TGTGCCAGCAGCGGCCGGGGTGCAAGCTCCTACAATGAGCAGTTCTTC.

This CDR3 reads CATSDFRGASFTDTQYF. The CDR3 nucleotides are TGTGCCACCAGTGATTTTAGGGGGGCGAGCTTCACAGATACGCAGTATTTT. This rearrangement joins TRBV24-1 to TRBJ2-3; D may match TRBD1 or TRBD2 (6 bases each). Trimming stripped 1 base from V and 2 bases from J, with 15 bases between. Germline V CDR1 and CDR2: KGHDR, SFDVKD. This CDR3 has 17 amino acids.

The chain combines TRBV6-1 with TRBJ1-1; D perhaps matches TRBD1 (6 bases). The CDR3 consists of 17 residues. V lost 2 bases and J 2 bases, leaving 18 bases between the germline ends. CDR1 and CDR2 (germline): MNHNS, SASEGT. The CDR3 sequence is CASSERRVGAGNTEAFF. CDR3 coding DNA: TGTGCCAGCAGTGAACGTCGGGTGGGGGCTGGAAACACTGAAGCTTTCTTT.

This sequence joins TRBV10-1 and TRBJ2-5; possible D gene TRBD1, 6 bases. This CDR3 spans 15 amino acids. Germline loops: CDR1 WNHNN, CDR2 SYGVQD (reference sequence). V lost 2 bases, J lost 2 bases, and 12 bases lay in between. CDR3 region: CASSEIVQGQETQYF. CDR3 nucleotide sequence: TGCGCCAGCAGTGAGATTGTACAGGGACAAGAGACCCAGTACTTC.

The chain recombines TRBV20-1 with TRBJ2-7, with 8 bases matching TRBD2. This CDR3 spans 17 amino acids. CDR1 is DFQATT, CDR2 SNEGSKA, per germline (reference sequence). V trimming: 3 bases; J trimming: 3 bases; junction bases outside the gene matches: 16. CDR3 protein: CSARAAEGGGPFYEQYF. The CDR3, as DNA: TGCAGTGCTAGGGCCGCTGAGGGCGGGGGGCCGTTCTACGAGCAGTACTTC.

The chain links TRBV20-1 to TRBJ1-1; D is possibly TRBD1 (5 bases). CDR3 size: 14 residues. V was trimmed by 1 base and J by 4 bases, leaving 13 bases between them. CDR1 and CDR2 from the germline V gene are DFQATT and SNEGSKA (reference sequence). The CDR3 DNA sequence: TGCAGTGCTAGAGGGGGCGCGATCGCCACTGAAGCTTTCTTT. This gives the protein CSARGGAIATEAFF.

In this sample, this clonotype turned up once. The chain combines TRBV18 with TRBJ2-3; D is unclear. Germline-derived CDR1 and CDR2 are KGHSH and LQKENI. The CDR3 is made up of 15 amino acids. Trimming shortened V by 2 bases and J by 1 base, and 10 bases separated the two germline ends. CDR3 residues: CASSPVIWGTDTQYF. In nucleotides, the CDR3 is TGTGCCAGCTCACCAGTCATTTGGGGCACAGATACGCAGTATTTT.

This clonotype was recorded a few times. The genes are TRBV7-2 and TRBJ2-2, with D perhaps being TRBD1 or TRBD2 (7 bases each). V was trimmed by 5 bases and J by 6 bases, leaving 13 bases between them. CDR1 SGHTA and CDR2 FQGNSA come from the germline V gene. The CDR3 has 14 residues. As DNA, the CDR3 is TGTGCCAGCAGCCAGGGGGGGGGCCCCGGGGAGCTGTTTTTT. It specifies CASSQGGGPGELFF.

The rearrangement uses TRBV6-5 and TRBJ2-6; weak D call: TRBD1 (6 bases). CDR3 length: 17 residues. CDR1 is MNHEY and CDR2 is SVGAGI in the germline V gene. Trimming pared 0 bases from V and 2 bases from J, leaving 11 bases between. As DNA, the CDR3 is TGTGCCAGCAGTTACTCCCAGGGGCGGACTGGGGCCAACGTCCTGACTTTC. Translated, it gives CASSYSQGRTGANVLTF.

This chain joins TRBV7-3 and TRBJ2-5; 11 bases agree with TRBD2. The CDR3 totals 16 residues. The germline CDR1 and CDR2 sequences are SGHTA and FQGTGA. V shed 2 bases and J 2 bases; nucleotides not matched to a gene: 4. The CDR3 DNA is TGTGCCAGCAGCTTATCGACTAGCGGGGCACAAGAGACCCAGTACTTC. Its protein is CASSLSTSGAQETQYF.

This sequence joins TRBV12-3 or TRBV12-4 and TRBJ1-2; D call uncertain. The CDR3 loop spans 15 amino acids. V lost 7 bases, J lost 7 bases, and 22 bases lay in between. The CDR3 coding sequence is TGTGCCAGCACCCCCCGTACTGGCTCCCGCCCTGGCTACACCTTC. Its translation: CASTPRTGSRPGYTF.

The chain employs TRBV11-3 and TRBJ2-2; TRBD1 is a possible D gene (6 bases). This CDR3 is 14 amino acids long. CDR1 and CDR2 from the germline V gene are SGHNT and YENEEA. With 6 bases removed from V and 1 base from J, the gap between germline ends came to 9 bases. In nucleotides, the CDR3 is TGTGCCAGCAGGGTGACAGGGAACACCGGGGAGCTGTTTTTT. Translated, it gives CASRVTGNTGELFF.

Only a few counts were recorded for this clonotype. CDR3 bases: TGTGCCAGCAGGTTGTATAATTCACCCCTCCACTTT. Its translation: CASRLYNSPLHF. This chain links TRBV6-1 with TRBJ1-6; D gene uncertain. This CDR3 is 12 amino acids long. Trimming left V 6 bases short and J 4 bases short, with 4 bases between. The germline CDR1 and CDR2 sequences are MNHNS and SASEGT.

This clonotype was counted only a few times. The chain's CDR3 is CSAKHRFLNTEAFF. The CDR3 nucleotides read TGCAGTGCTAAGCACAGATTCTTGAACACTGAAGCTTTCTTT. This chain connects TRBV20-1 to TRBJ1-1; D is ambiguous. The CDR3 is 14 residues long. Germline V lookup: CDR1 DFQATT, CDR2 SNEGSKA (reference sequence). V lost 4 bases and J lost 0, with 12 bases in between.

Turning to this clonotype: No conserved phenylalanine or tryptophan ends this CDR3, so it is likely a read error. The chain combines TRBV6-1 with TRBJ2-3, with D unclear. The germline V gene encodes CDR1 MNHNS and CDR2 SASEGT. This CDR3 region has 16 residues. V lost 6 bases and J lost 1, with 17 bases in between. The CDR3 here is CASSAEAGGGTDTQYL. DNA for the CDR3: TGTGCCAGCAGCGCCGAGGCTGGTGGAGGCACAGATACGCAGTATCTT.

This clonotype was counted a few times. The chain carries TRBV20-1 and TRBJ2-7; 11 nucleotides line up with TRBD2. V lost 1 base, J lost 3 bases, and 5 bases stayed unmatched. This CDR3 comprises 15 residues. In germline, CDR1 is DFQATT, CDR2 SNEGSKA (reference sequence). The CDR3 nucleotides are TGCAGTGCTAGAGCCGTAGCGGGGGGGATCTACGAGCAGTACTTC. This sequence encodes CSARAVAGGIYEQYF.

The chain combines TRBV7-9 with TRBJ1-2, with D unresolved. The V gene lost 1 base and the J gene lost 1 base, with 4 bases spanning the gap. Germline V gene lookup returns CDR1 SEHNR and CDR2 FQNEAQ (reference sequence). The CDR3 is made up of 13 amino acids. CDR3 DNA: TGTGCCAGCAGCTTAGTCATTAACTATGGCTACACCTTC. Its protein is CASSLVINYGYTF.

This clonotype was counted only a few times. V is TRBV21-1 and J is TRBJ1-2; the table's D call of TRBD1 was not tested on the DNA. TRBV21-1 is an annotated pseudogene. The CDR3 runs 18 residues. The CDR3 DNA follows: TGTGCCAGCATGTGGGACGGGACAGGGGTCCTGGTTAACTATGGCTACACCTTC. It codes for CASMWDGTGVLVNYGYTF.

The chain links TRBV7-9 to TRBJ1-3, with 8 bases that match TRBD1. The ends lost 0 bases at V and 4 bases at J; junction bases unmatched: 11. This CDR3 is built from 18 residues. Germline V gene sequence: CDR1 SEHNR, CDR2 FQNEAQ (reference sequence). CDR3 region: CASSLAVPQGAGGNTIYF. The CDR3 region has the DNA TGTGCCAGCAGCTTAGCGGTGCCTCAGGGGGCAGGAGGAAACACCATATATTTT.

The V call is TRBV12-3 or TRBV12-4, the J call TRBJ1-6; weak D call: TRBD1 (5 bases). V was trimmed by 2 bases and J by 10 bases, leaving 15 bases between them. The CDR3 has 15 amino acids. The CDR3 protein is CASSLQTGKWSPLHF. The CDR3 DNA follows: TGTGCCAGCAGTTTACAAACAGGAAAATGGTCACCCCTCCACTTT.

The J gene is TRBJ1-6, the V gene TRBV10-3; D is perhaps TRBD1 (6 bases). CDR1 ENHRY and CDR2 SYGVKD come from the germline V gene. The CDR3 extends over 15 amino acids. Trimming removed 4 bases from V and 12 bases from J, with 19 bases in between. CDR3 coding DNA: TGTGCCATCAGTGTCGGCAGGGGTCCCGAAGTACCCCTCCACTTT. Translating gives CAISVGRGPEVPLHF.

This chain uses TRBV14 with TRBJ2-3; 7 bases agree with TRBD2. The J segment lost 4 bases and the V segment lost 4 bases, leaving 11 bases of the junction unmatched. The CDR3 extends over 16 amino acids. Per the germline V gene, CDR1 is SGHDN and CDR2 is FVKESK. CDR3 loop: CASSPNREGGADTQYF. The CDR3 region has the DNA TGTGCCAGCAGCCCCAACCGAGAGGGAGGGGCAGATACGCAGTATTTT.

This chain uses TRBV19 with TRBJ1-3; D not certain. V dropped 6 bases and J dropped 4 bases, with 7 bases sitting between them. Looked up from germline, CDR1 is LNHDA and CDR2 is SQIVND (reference sequence). The CDR3 is 12 residues long. The CDR3 DNA reads TGTGCCAGTAGGGTAGCCGGAAACACCATATATTTT. This codes for CASRVAGNTIYF. The full variable domain, rest sourced from reference TRBV19 and TRBJ1-3, is DGGITQSPKYLFRKEGQNVTLSCEQNLNHDAMYWYRQDPGQGLRLIYYSQIVNDFQKGDIAEGYSVSREKKESFPLTVTSAQKNPTAFYLCASRVAGNTIYFGEGSWLTVV.

The chain carries TRBV7-2 and TRBJ1-2; TRBD1 might be the D (6 bases). Germline loops: CDR1 SGHTA, CDR2 FQGNSA. This CDR3 region has 12 residues. V was trimmed by 8 bases and J by 8 bases, leaving 15 bases between them. CDR3 sequence: CASGGPGGGYTF. DNA for the CDR3: TGTGCCAGCGGGGGCCCCGGGGGCGGCTACACCTTC.

V and J are TRBV6-2 or TRBV6-3 and TRBJ1-5; TRBD1 agrees at 7 bases. This CDR3 spans 16 amino acids. Germline values: CDR1 MNHEY, CDR2 SVGEGT. V lost 2 bases to trimming and J lost 5 bases; unmatched junction nucleotides: 9. The CDR3 protein is CASSYTANRGYQPQHF. The DNA for the CDR3 is TGTGCCAGCAGTTACACTGCGAACAGGGGATATCAGCCCCAGCATTTT.

This clonotype was seen a few times. J is TRBJ1-6 and V is TRBV5-4; the D gene is possibly TRBD1 (5 bases). Trimming cost V 4 bases and J 8 bases, with 10 bases left between them. This CDR3 region has 13 residues. Germline CDR1 SGHNT, CDR2 YYREEE (reference sequence). The CDR3 reads CASSLSRDSPLHF. In DNA, the CDR3 is TGTGCCAGCAGCCTCTCCAGGGATTCACCCCTCCACTTT.

The J gene is TRBJ1-1, the V gene TRBV20-1; D may be TRBD1 (6 bases). This CDR3 region has 15 residues. Looked up from germline, CDR1 is DFQATT and CDR2 is SNEGSKA (reference sequence). V lost 3 bases and J 4 bases, leaving 18 bases between the germline ends. CDR3 protein: CSARGNEGEGTEAFF. The CDR3 DNA reads as TGCAGTGCTAGGGGAAATGAGGGGGAAGGCACTGAAGCTTTCTTT.

The J gene is TRBJ2-7, the V gene TRBV5-4, with TRBD1 matching 11 bases. The germline V gene encodes CDR1 SGHNT and CDR2 YYREEE (reference sequence). Unmatched junction bases numbered 11, after V lost 4 bases and J lost 5 bases. This CDR3 is built from 16 residues. In DNA, the CDR3 is TGTGCCAGCAGCCCGGGGGCGGACAGGGGGCTCCACGAGCAGTACTTC. Protein: CASSPGADRGLHEQYF.

The J gene is TRBJ1-5, the V gene TRBV20-1, with TRBD1 matching 9 bases. Germline V gene sequence: CDR1 DFQATT, CDR2 SNEGSKA (reference sequence). The CDR3 consists of 17 residues. With 5 bases clipped from V and 6 bases from J, the junction kept 17 bases outside the gene matches. The CDR3 loop reads CSAPPEQGATIGQPQHF. CDR3 nucleotide sequence: TGCAGTGCTCCCCCGGAACAGGGGGCGACAATAGGTCAGCCCCAGCATTTT.